This entry describes one T cell receptor (beta chain). As yet, its antigen is unknown. This sample is part of a study of T cell responses to AZD1222 COVID-19 vaccine. Study-wide results and limits: The reported proportion of spike-specific TCRs targeting unmutated variant regions was nearly half. Mostly white British, mostly female donors; authors suggested clonal diversity may be underestimated. None of the repertoires were sampled until the peak T cell response had passed.

Profiling relied on immunoSEQ multiplex PCR, and the TCRdb table lists in-frame clones only, not all of them. The sample has fewer than 120,000 clones; less than 95% are singletons. The analysis combined second doses at about 4 or about 12 weeks. The V and J ends lost 4 bases and 5 bases, in that order; junction bases with no gene match: 10. Germline V gene data show CDR1 as MNHEY and CDR2 as SMNVEV (reference sequence). This CDR3 has 15 residues. This clonotype was sampled from an adult who received the AZD1222 COVID-19 vaccine. V usage is TRBV27 and J usage is TRBJ1-1; 7 positions agree with TRBD1. The specimen was peripheral blood, collected 28 days after the second AZD1222 dose. The CDR3 coding sequence is TGTGCCAGCAGTTCCCCGGGGAGGGGGCTGACTGAAGCTTTCTTT. It codes for CASSSPGRGLTEAFF.